The rows below give T cell receptor beta chains drawn from one sample of a study of identical twins. TCRdb passed the 5' RACE reads through MiXCR, listing each CDR3 protein once. The sample gives hundreds of thousands of distinct CDR3 sequences, around 10% of which show up once; 5% to 6% is in the top ten. Sequenced: memory (CD45RO+) T cells sorted from blood. These receptor sequences come from a woman younger than 30 in good health. CDR3s include the opening cysteine and the closing phenylalanine or tryptophan. Fields, in order: D gene, clone size, V gene, J gene, CDR3 protein, CDR3 DNA. A D gene is named only where the DNA matches it firmly. Size is stated for part of the rows, as once, few or many counts, or as a class when the clone is expanded.

>TRBD2|few|TRBV10-1|TRBJ2-3
CASSEGKRGATDTQYF
TGCGCCAGCAGTGAGGGGAAGCGGGGGGCCACAGATACGCAGTATTTT
>-|-|TRBV9|TRBJ2-7
CASSVAGETIYEQYF
TGTGCCAGCAGCGTAGCGGGAGAGACGATTTACGAGCAGTACTTC
>TRBD1|many|TRBV18|TRBJ1-2
CASSTGTDSYGYTF
TGTGCCAGCTCAACCGGGACAGACAGTTATGGCTACACCTTC
>-|-|TRBV7-2|TRBJ1-1
CASIRGGYTEAFF
TGTGCCAGCATCCGTGGGGGATACACTGAAGCTTTCTTT
>-|many|TRBV12-3/TRBV12-4|TRBJ2-5
CASSPGLVETQYF
TGTGCCAGCAGCCCGGGACTGGTGGAGACCCAGTACTTC
>-|few|TRBV20-1|TRBJ1-2
CSARDRSANGYTF
TGCAGTGCTAGAGATCGATCGGCTAATGGCTACACCTTC
>-|many|TRBV3-1|TRBJ2-2
CASSQVTLTNTGELFF
TGTGCCAGCAGCCAAGTTACCTTGACGAACACCGGGGAGCTGTTTTTT
>-|-|TRBV20-1|TRBJ2-2
CSARDRRGGPFTGELFF
TGCAGTGCTAGAGATCGGAGGGGGGGGCCCTTCACCGGGGAGCTGTTTTTT
>-|-|TRBV19|TRBJ2-7
CASNQPGTSYEQYF
TGTGCCAGTAATCAACCCGGAACCTCCTACGAGCAGTACTTC
>TRBD2|-|TRBV24-1|TRBJ2-3
CATSDWTSGSTDTQYF
TGTGCCACCAGTGATTGGACTAGCGGCAGCACAGATACGCAGTATTTT
>-|-|TRBV20-1|TRBJ2-5
CSGHRVGTQYF
TGCAGTGGACACAGGGTCGGGACCCAGTACTTC
>TRBD2|few|TRBV5-1|TRBJ2-1
CASSVSLAGSRNEQFF
TGCGCCAGCAGCGTGTCGCTAGCGGGGTCGCGAAATGAGCAGTTCTTC